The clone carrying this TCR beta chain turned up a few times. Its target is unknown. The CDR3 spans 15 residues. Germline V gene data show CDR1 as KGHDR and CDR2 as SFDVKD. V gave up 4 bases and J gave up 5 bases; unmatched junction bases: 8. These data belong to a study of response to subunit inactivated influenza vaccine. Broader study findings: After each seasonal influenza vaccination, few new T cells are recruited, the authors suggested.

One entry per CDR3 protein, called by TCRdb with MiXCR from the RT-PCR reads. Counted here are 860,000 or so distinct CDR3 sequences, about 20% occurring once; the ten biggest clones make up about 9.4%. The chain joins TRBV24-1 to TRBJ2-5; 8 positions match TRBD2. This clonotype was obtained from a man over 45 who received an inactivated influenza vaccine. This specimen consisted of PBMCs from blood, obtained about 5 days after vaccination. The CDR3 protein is CATSDPGGGEETQYF. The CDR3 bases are TGTGCCACCAGTGACCCCGGGGGGGGCGAGGAGACCCAGTACTTC.